This T cell receptor beta chain was obtained from a study of T cell changes during pregnancy in multiple sclerosis. Trimming removed 5 bases at V and 1 base at J, with 5 bases between. Germline V gives CDR1 SQVTM, CDR2 ANQGSEA. The CDR3 is 11 amino acids. This table comes from immunoSEQ multiplex PCR, and its TCRdb copy is limited to in-frame clones, with some not included. Here the sample spans about 63,000 clones, approximately 93% being singletons. The starting material was CD8+ T cells from peripheral blood mononuclear cells, obtained in the second trimester of pregnancy. The source is a female donor with multiple sclerosis, enrolled in a pregnancy study. The genes are TRBV29-1 and TRBJ1-1; D remains ambiguous. The CDR3 loop is CSVPGNTEAFF. CDR3 nucleotides: TGCAGCGTTCCGGGGAACACTGAAGCTTTCTTT. Together with reference TRBV29-1 and TRBJ1-1, the CDR3 gives the full variable domain: SAVISQKPSRDICQRGTSLTIQCQVDSQVTMMFWYRQQPGQSLTLIATANQGSEATYESGFVIDKFPISRPNLTFSTLTVSNMSPEDSSIYLCSVPGNTEAFFGQGTRLTVV.